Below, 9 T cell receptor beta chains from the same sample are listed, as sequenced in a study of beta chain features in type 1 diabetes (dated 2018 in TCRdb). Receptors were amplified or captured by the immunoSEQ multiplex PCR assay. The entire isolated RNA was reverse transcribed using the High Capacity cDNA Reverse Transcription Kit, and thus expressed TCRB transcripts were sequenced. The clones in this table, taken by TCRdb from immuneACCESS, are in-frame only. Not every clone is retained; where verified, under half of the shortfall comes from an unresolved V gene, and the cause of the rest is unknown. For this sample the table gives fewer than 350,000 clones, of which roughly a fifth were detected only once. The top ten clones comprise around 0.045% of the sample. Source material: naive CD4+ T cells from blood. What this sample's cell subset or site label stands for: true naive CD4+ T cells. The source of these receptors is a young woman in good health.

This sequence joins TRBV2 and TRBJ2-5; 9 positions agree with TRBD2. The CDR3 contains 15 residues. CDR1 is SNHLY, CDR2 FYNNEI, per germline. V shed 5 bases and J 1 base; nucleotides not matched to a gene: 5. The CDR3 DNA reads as TGTGCCAGCAGTAGGGGACTAGCAACCCAAGAGACCCAGTACTTC. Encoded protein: CASSRGLATQETQYF.

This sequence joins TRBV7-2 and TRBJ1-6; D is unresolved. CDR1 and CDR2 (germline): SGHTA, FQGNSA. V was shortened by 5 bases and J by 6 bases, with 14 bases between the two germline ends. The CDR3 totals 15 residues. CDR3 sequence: CASSDQAPSNSPLHF. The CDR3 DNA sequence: TGTGCCAGCAGCGACCAGGCCCCGAGTAATTCACCCCTCCACTTT.

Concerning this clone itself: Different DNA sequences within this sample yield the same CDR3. CDR3 sequence reads: CAWSVRLAGGREQFF. In DNA, the CDR3 is TGTGCCTGGAGTGTTCGACTAGCGGGGGGGCGAGAGCAGTTCTTC. The chain uses TRBV30 and TRBJ2-1, with TRBD2 identical over 14 bases. This CDR3 comprises 15 residues. Germline V gene lookup returns CDR1 GTSNPN and CDR2 SVGIG (reference sequence). Unmatched junction bases numbered 5, after V lost 0 bases and J lost 10 bases.

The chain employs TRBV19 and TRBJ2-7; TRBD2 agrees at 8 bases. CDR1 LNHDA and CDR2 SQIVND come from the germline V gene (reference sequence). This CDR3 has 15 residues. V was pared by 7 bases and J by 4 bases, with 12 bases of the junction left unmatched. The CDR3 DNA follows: TGTGCCAGTACCATCGGGTCTAGCGGGCCGTACGAGCAGTACTTC. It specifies CASTIGSSGPYEQYF.

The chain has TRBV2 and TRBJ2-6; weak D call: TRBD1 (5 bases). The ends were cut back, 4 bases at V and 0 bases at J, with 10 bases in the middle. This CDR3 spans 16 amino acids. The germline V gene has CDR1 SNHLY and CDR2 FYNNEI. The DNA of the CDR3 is TGTGCCAGCAGTGCTACAGGTTACTCTGGGGCCAACGTCCTGACTTTC. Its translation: CASSATGYSGANVLTF. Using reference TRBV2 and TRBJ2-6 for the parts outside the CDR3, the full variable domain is EPEVTQTPSHQVTQMGQEVILRCVPISNHLYFYWYRQILGQKVEFLVSFYNNEISEKSEIFDDQFSVERPDGSNFTLKIRSTKLEDSAMYFCASSATGYSGANVLTFGAGSRLTVL.

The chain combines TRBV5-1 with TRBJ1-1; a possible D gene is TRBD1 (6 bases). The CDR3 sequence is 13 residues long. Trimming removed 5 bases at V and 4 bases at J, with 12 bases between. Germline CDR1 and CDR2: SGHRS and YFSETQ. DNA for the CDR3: TGCGCCAGCAGAAGGGGGTCTAGCACTGAAGCTTTCTTT. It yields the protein CASRRGSSTEAFF.

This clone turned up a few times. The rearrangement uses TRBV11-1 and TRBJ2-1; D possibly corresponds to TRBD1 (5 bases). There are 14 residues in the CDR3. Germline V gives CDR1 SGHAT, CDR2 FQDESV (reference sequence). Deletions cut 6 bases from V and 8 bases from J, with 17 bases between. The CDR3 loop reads CASRDDARGDEQFF. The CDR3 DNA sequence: TGTGCCAGCAGGGATGACGCAAGGGGCGATGAGCAGTTCTTC.

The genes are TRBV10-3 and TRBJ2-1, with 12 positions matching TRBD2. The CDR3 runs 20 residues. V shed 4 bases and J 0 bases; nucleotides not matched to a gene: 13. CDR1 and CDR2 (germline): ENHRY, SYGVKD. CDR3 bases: TGTGCCATCAGTGGCCAAGCCGGGACTAGCGGGTTCCGCTCCTACAATGAGCAGTTCTTC. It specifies CAISGQAGTSGFRSYNEQFF.

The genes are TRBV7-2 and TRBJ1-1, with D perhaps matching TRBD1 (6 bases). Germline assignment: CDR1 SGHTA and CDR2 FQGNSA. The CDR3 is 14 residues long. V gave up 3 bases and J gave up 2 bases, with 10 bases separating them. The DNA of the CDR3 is TGTGCCAGCAGCTTGACAGGAACCAACACTGAAGCTTTCTTT. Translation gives CASSLTGTNTEAFF.